This entry concerns a single TCR beta chain. At one of its ends the junction is not consistent with the germline gene, which may arise from a read error. The treatment: oral pan-JAK inhibitor, 5-10 mg twice daily. The investigators collected lesional scalp punch biopsies and peripheral blood from alopecia areata patients. The data derive from a study of CD8+ T cells in alopecia areata. This CDR3 comprises 12 residues. Germline assignment: CDR1 SQVTM and CDR2 ANQGSEA. RNA extraction was followed by reverse transcription into cDNA, which acted as the sequencing template. TCRdb keeps only in-frame clones here, not all; method: immunoSEQ multiplex PCR. The table has some 120,000 clones, around 63% seen once.

The TCR comes from a human donor with alopecia areata. This sequence joins TRBV29-1 and TRBJ2-1, with D possibly being TRBD1 or TRBD2 (5 bases each). The sequences come from CD4+ T cells sorted from blood, collected at week 4, from a patient treated with tofacitinib. DNA of the CDR3: TGCAGCGTTAAAGACGGGACCAATGAGCAGTTCTTC. This translates into CSVKDGTNEQFF.